This record concerns one T cell receptor beta chain sequence. What it recognizes is unknown. J gave up 3 bases and V 5 bases, and 4 bases lay outside the gene matches. The CDR3 is made up of 14 amino acids. Germline V gives CDR1 DFQATT, CDR2 SNEGSKA (reference sequence). The sample belongs to a study of T cells after yellow fever vaccination. Study results and caveats: Abundant clonotypes from the bulk population could get into FACS-sorted repertoires as contaminants. Although most clonotypes did not, a small share appeared in both CD4 and CD8 compartments.

TCRdb redid the calling of the 5' RACE reads with MiXCR, one entry per CDR3 protein. This table has some 400,000 distinct CDR3 sequences, under 7.5% appearing once. This chain links TRBV20-1 with TRBJ2-3; 11 bases match TRBD2. The sample was PBMCs, taken 5 days after the yellow fever booster vaccination. The receptor was isolated from a man in his thirties or forties who received the YFV17D yellow fever vaccine. CDR3 sequence: CSAQIAGGTDTQYF. The CDR3 DNA sequence: TGCAGTGCTCAAATAGCGGGAGGGACAGATACGCAGTATTTT.